Below, one TCR beta chain is given with its context. Its specific antigen is unknown. Per-base qualities were not stored, and no clone one base away is much larger. Library preparation used multiplex PCR. Sequencing instrument: Illumina HiSeq 4000. CDR3 regions were amplified by Arm-PCR with iRepertoire HTBI primers to construct TCR beta libraries. Before sequencing, the PCR products underwent gel purification. In the source study's methods: Gene usage analysis of CDR3 amino acid clonotypes used the 60 to 75 TRBV and some 15 TRBJ segments found across samples. Filtered high-quality paired reads were merged into contigs using COPE and FqMerger. Contigs were aligned with BLAST to IMGT TRBV, TRBD and TRBJ reference genes, and CDR3 was defined per IMGT. Any clonotype with a frequency above 0.1% was classified as a highly expanded clone. Repertoire diversity was measured by Shannon entropy, and V-J evenness by the Gini coefficient. Clonotypes shared by more than one individual were considered public. TCRdb reanalyzed the raw reads on its own, using fastp at Q25 for trimming and MiXCR for clone calling, and kept in-frame beta chains. Identical CDR3 proteins give one entry, which carries the most common genes and DNA. Here the V and J calls rest on TCRdb's processing, not on the authors' analysis. This sample has 430,000 or so distinct CDR3 sequences in its table, and around 23% of those were observed once. The ten largest clones represent roughly an eighth of the sample.

According to the study, the label for this sample's time point signals: persistent/refractory GD, antithyroid drugs over 5 years with positive TRAb. For both TCR sequencing and RNA sequencing, RNA was extracted from PBMCs in TRIzol. The diagnosis of Graves' disease was made according to American Thyroid Association guidelines. Patients for the study were recruited at an endocrinology department in Xi'an, China. From each patient, around 8.3 milliliters of peripheral blood was collected into an EDTA anticoagulant tube. PBMCs were isolated by Ficoll Paque Plus density gradient separation without further T cell sorting. RNA quality was checked with an Agilent 2100 Bioanalyzer and agarose gel, and concentration with a NanoDrop 2000. The source of the sample is a study of regulatory T cells in long-lasting Graves disease (dated by TCRdb to the early 2020s). In terms of the full investigation: Persistent Graves' disease meant more than 5 years of antithyroid drug treatment with TSH receptor autoantibodies that stayed positive. Persistent Graves' disease patients in the clinical cohort had taken antithyroid drugs for about 9.7 years on average. A total of some 33 samples were covered by TCR sequencing, comprising around 13 persistent and approximately 20 newly diagnosed Graves' disease patients. The study was conducted in China and was registered as a clinical trial. This study used TCR sequencing and RNA sequencing of peripheral blood to compare persistent Graves' disease patients against newly diagnosed Graves' disease patients.

CDR1 SGHNT and CDR2 YENEEA were looked up in the germline V gene. From its cysteine to its phenylalanine, the CDR3 spans 16 amino acids. The sequence is cut down to CDR3 DNA, 48 bases in frame from base 1. V loses 6 bases at its end and J loses 5 bases; junction bases beyond the gene matches: 11. Overall results and qualifications from the work: A larger number of public clonotypes was shared among persistent patients (around 2,500) than among newly diagnosed patients (over 850). Preferential use of TRBV28, TRBJ1-2 and TRBJ2-5 was observed in persistent disease, whereas TRBV20-1 and TRBJ2-1 were favored in newly diagnosed disease. The authors acknowledged the small sample size as a limitation that may reduce accuracy. Only the TCR beta chain was sequenced and analyzed. Only peripheral blood was studied, because thyroid tissue, the primary lesion, was inaccessible. Lower TCR Shannon entropy and fewer highly expanded clones were observed in persistent Graves' disease patients than in newly diagnosed patients, which suggested clonal expansion.

The specimen was peripheral blood mononuclear cells (PBMCs), collected when the disease was refractory, from a patient treated with antithyroid drugs. This receptor was obtained from a female donor with Graves disease. The sequence links TRBV11-3 to TRBJ2-2, with 8 bases matching TRBD1. Read as DNA, the sequence is TGTGCCAGCAGTCCTAGAGTGACAGGGGATACCGGGGAGCTGTTTTTT. This yields the protein CASSPRVTGDTGELFF. Outside the CDR3, residues come from the reference TRBV11-3 and TRBJ2-2 proteins, so the full variable domain is: EAGVVQSPRYKIIEKKQPVAFWCNPISGHNTLYWYLQNLGQGPELLIRYENEEAVDDSQLPKDRFSAERLKGVDSTLKIQPAELGDSAVYLCASSPRVTGDTGELFFGEGSRLTVL.